Listed here are 13 T cell receptor beta chains from one sample, sequenced in a study of T-cell memory formation after mild COVID-19. TCRdb analysed the 5' RACE reads with MiXCR anew, one entry per CDR3 protein. The repertoire holds roughly 500,000 distinct CDR3 sequences, with about a fifth as singletons. Source material: PBMCs or a T cell subset sorted from them (not recorded which). The source is an adult woman who had mild COVID-19 (a few samples of this study predate the infection). Cell type and time point are not known.

V usage is TRBV12-3 or TRBV12-4 and J usage is TRBJ2-2; D tentatively fits TRBD1 or TRBD2 (6 bases each). The CDR3 loop spans 15 amino acids. Trimming stripped 5 bases from V and 5 bases from J, with 15 bases between. The CDR3 loop reads CASSPRGRKTGELFF. The CDR3, as DNA: TGTGCCAGCAGTCCCCGGGGGCGAAAAACCGGGGAGCTGTTTTTT.

The gene calls are TRBV19 and TRBJ1-2, with 9 bases matching TRBD1. CDR3 size: 13 residues. The germline V gene encodes CDR1 LNHDA and CDR2 SQIVND (reference sequence). In nucleotides, the CDR3 is TGTACCCATACCCAGGGGACAGGGAACGGCTACACCTTC. Its protein is CTHTQGTGNGYTF.

The chain employs TRBV5-1 and TRBJ2-1; 9 bases match TRBD2. Germline CDR1 and CDR2: SGHRS and YFSETQ. The CDR3 consists of 18 residues. With V trimmed by 2 bases and J by 3 bases, 12 bases remained unmatched. The CDR3 region is CASSFGDRLAGIYNEQFF. CDR3 nucleotide sequence: TGCGCCAGCAGCTTCGGCGATCGGCTAGCGGGGATCTACAATGAGCAGTTCTTC.

This clonotype showed up many times. V and J are TRBV5-1 and TRBJ2-3, with D unresolved. Germline loops: CDR1 SGHRS, CDR2 YFSETQ. This CDR3 region has 13 residues. V shed 0 bases and J shed 0 bases, with 2 bases lying between them. The CDR3 DNA reads TGCGCCAGCAGCTTGGAAAGCACAGATACGCAGTATTTT. This encodes CASSLESTDTQYF.

This clonotype was seen only a few times. This chain uses TRBV29-1 with TRBJ2-2, with D unresolved. The V gene's germline CDR1 is SQVTM and CDR2 ANQGSEA. Trimming stripped 8 bases from V and 2 bases from J, with 15 bases between. CDR3 length: 14 amino acids. CDR3 region: CSPGDGENTGELFF. The CDR3 region has the DNA TGCAGCCCTGGAGATGGGGAAAACACCGGGGAGCTGTTTTTT.

This clonotype was observed a handful of times. This chain connects TRBV20-1 to TRBJ2-7; D assignment may be TRBD1 or TRBD2 (5 bases each). The CDR3 consists of 14 residues. The V end lost 0 bases, the J end lost 2 bases, and 11 bases lay between the germline ends. Per germline, CDR1 DFQATT and CDR2 SNEGSKA (reference sequence). The CDR3 coding sequence is TGCAGTGCTAGAGAGGGGGTGGGCCCCTACGAGCAGTACTTC. Translating gives CSAREGVGPYEQYF.

This clonotype was seen a few times. The chain is built from TRBV6-6 and TRBJ2-5, with TRBD2 matching over 11 bases. The trim removed 6 bases at V and 1 base at J, leaving 10 bases unmatched. The germline V gene encodes CDR1 MNHNY and CDR2 SVGAGI (reference sequence). The CDR3 is 17 residues long. CDR3 loop: CASRESGLAGPQETQYF. CDR3 in DNA: TGTGCCAGCAGGGAGAGTGGACTAGCGGGTCCCCAAGAGACCCAGTACTTC.

This clonotype was picked up a small number of times. The rearrangement uses TRBV11-3 and TRBJ1-1; TRBD1 aligns across 10 bases. CDR1 SGHNT and CDR2 YENEEA come from the germline V gene. The trim removed 6 bases at V and 5 bases at J, leaving 6 bases unmatched. CDR3 length equals 14 residues. CDR3 sequence reads: CASSSTGGKTEAFF. As DNA, the CDR3 is TGTGCCAGCAGTTCGACAGGGGGCAAGACTGAAGCTTTCTTT.

This clonotype came up a few times. The genes are TRBV21-1 and TRBJ2-1; the table calls TRBD2, which could not be checked here. TRBV21-1 is assigned pseudogene status. This CDR3 spans 16 amino acids. The CDR3 DNA sequence: TGTGCCAGCGGCACTAGCGGGAGGCTGTCCTACAATGAGCAGTTCTTC. Protein: CASGTSGRLSYNEQFF.

This clonotype was counted only a few times. CDR3 sequence (DNA): TGCAGTGCTAGCTGGGAACGGTCAAGAGATACGCAGTATTTT. Protein product: CSASWERSRDTQYF. This chain links TRBV20-1 with TRBJ2-3; D remains ambiguous. Germline CDR1 DFQATT, CDR2 SNEGSKA (reference sequence). Trimming removed 3 bases at V and 5 bases at J, with 15 bases between. CDR3 length equals 14 residues.

The chain carries TRBV7-6 and TRBJ2-7; 8 bases fit TRBD2. Germline V gives CDR1 SGHVS, CDR2 FNYEAQ. This CDR3 region has 14 residues. J gave up 3 bases and V 5 bases, and 6 bases lay outside the gene matches. CDR3 DNA: TGTGCCAGCAGCCCCGGGGGGGGGGTCTACGAGCAGTACTTC. Protein product: CASSPGGGVYEQYF.

In this sample, this clonotype turned up once. V gene TRBV11-2 combines with J gene TRBJ2-1; 10 bases line up with TRBD2. Germline trimming cut 5 bases from V and 4 bases from J; bases unmatched to any gene: 5. CDR3 length equals 15 residues. Germline CDR1 reads SGHAT; CDR2 reads FQNNGV. CDR3 DNA: TGTGCCAGCAGCACGGCACTAGCGGGGTACAATGAGCAGTTCTTC. This encodes CASSTALAGYNEQFF.

This clonotype has a single count. V usage is TRBV20-1 and J usage is TRBJ2-5, with TRBD1 as a possible D gene (6 bases). The V gene lost 4 bases and the J gene lost 3 bases, with 12 bases spanning the gap. The CDR3 extends over 13 amino acids. Germline CDR1 and CDR2: DFQATT and SNEGSKA (reference sequence). CDR3 nucleotides: TGCAGTGCTACTGGACAGCTCAAAGAGACCCAGTACTTC. Encoded protein: CSATGQLKETQYF.